The clone carrying this TCR beta chain was detected a few times. What it binds is unknown. This specimen comes from a study of blood T cells in healthy people across ages. Study-level points and caveats: With unsorted PBMCs, a conclusive comparison of naive versus antigen-experienced cells was not possible. Per million T cells, TCR beta diversity dropped roughly linearly as age increased.

Next came a second PCR, run for about 7 to 12 cycles, which used a sample-barcoded 5' primer along with a J-beta primer mix. The study obtained at least 2.5 million CDR3-containing paired-end reads from every sample. TCRdb re-called the 5' RACE reads with MiXCR, one entry per CDR3 protein. The table records roughly 500,000 distinct CDR3 sequences, roughly a quarter of them present only once. This CDR3 is 15 amino acids long. Between the trimmed V and J ends, which lost 1 base and 7 bases, there was a span of 16 bases. Every sample gave at least 6 micrograms of total RNA when it was extracted. This clonotype was sampled from a woman between 65 and 79 years old in good health. Sequencing was performed on blood. The J gene is TRBJ1-2, the V gene TRBV12-3 or TRBV12-4; D is possibly TRBD1 (6 bases). The CDR3, as DNA: TGTGCCAGCAGTTTAGGGGTACAGGGAATGGGTGGCTACACCTTC. This codes for CASSLGVQGMGGYTF.